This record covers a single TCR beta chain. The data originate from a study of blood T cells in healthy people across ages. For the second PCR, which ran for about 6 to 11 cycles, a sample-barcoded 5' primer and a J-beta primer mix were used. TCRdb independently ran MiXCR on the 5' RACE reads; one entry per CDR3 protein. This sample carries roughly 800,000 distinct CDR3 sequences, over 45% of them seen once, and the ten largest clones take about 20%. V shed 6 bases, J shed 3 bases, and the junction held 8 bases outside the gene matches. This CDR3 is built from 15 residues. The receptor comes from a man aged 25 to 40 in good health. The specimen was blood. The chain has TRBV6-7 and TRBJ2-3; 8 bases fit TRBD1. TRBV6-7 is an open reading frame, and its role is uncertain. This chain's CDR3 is CASRAYRGRTDTQYF. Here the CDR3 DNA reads TGTGCCAGCAGAGCTTACAGGGGGAGGACAGATACGCAGTATTTT.